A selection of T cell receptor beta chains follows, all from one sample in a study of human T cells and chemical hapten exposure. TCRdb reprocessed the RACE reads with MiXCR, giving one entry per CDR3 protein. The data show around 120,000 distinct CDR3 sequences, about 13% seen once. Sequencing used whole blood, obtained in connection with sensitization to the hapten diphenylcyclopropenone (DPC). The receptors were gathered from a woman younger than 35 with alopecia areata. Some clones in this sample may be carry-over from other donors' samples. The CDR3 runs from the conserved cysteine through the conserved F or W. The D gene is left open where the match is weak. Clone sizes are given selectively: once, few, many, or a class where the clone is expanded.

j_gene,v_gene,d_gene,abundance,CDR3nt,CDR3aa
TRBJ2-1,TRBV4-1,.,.,TGCGCCAGCAGCCCCTCCGGCTTGGGGAATGAGCAGTTCTTC,CASSPSGLGNEQFF
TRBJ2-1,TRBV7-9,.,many,TGTGCCAGCAGCTTAGCTCCAGGGGTCGAGCAGTTCTTC,CASSLAPGVEQFF
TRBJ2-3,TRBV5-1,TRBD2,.,TGCGCCAGCAGCTTTAGCGGGGATAGCACAGATACGCAGTATTTT,CASSFSGDSTDTQYF
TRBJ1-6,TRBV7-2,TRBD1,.,TGTGCCAGCAGCTTAGACAGGGGGCTTAATTCACCCCTCCCCTTT,CASSLDRGLNSPLPF
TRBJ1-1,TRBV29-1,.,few,TGCAGCGTTGAAGGACAATTCATGAACACTGAAGCTTTCTTT,CSVEGQFMNTEAFF
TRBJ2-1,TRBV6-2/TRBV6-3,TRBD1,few,TGTGCCAGCAGTTACTTACAGGGGGCAATCAATGAGCAGTTCTTC,CASSYLQGAINEQFF
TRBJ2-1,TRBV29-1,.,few,TGCAGCGTCATCCGGGACTCCGTCAATGAGCAGTTCTTC,CSVIRDSVNEQFF
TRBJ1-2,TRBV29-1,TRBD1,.,TGCAGCGTGGGGACAGACGCTAACTATGGCTACACCTTC,CSVGTDANYGYTF
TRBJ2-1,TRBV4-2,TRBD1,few,TGTGCCAGCAGCCAAGATCCGGGACAGGGGGCAGCTGAGCAGTTCTTC,CASSQDPGQGAAEQFF
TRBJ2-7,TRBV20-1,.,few,TGCAGTGCTGAACATGCGACAGGGAGGAAGAGCGAGCAGTACTTC,CSAEHATGRKSEQYF
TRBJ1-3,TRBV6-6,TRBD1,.,TGTGCCAGCAGTTACCCACAGGGGGCTAGCTCTGGAAACACCATATATTTT,CASSYPQGASSGNTIYF
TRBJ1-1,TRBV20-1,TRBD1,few,TGCAGTGCTAGAGATAGGGGACAGTCCCCCGGAGCTTTCTTT,CSARDRGQSPGAFF
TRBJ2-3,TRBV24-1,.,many,TGTGCCACCAGTGATCCGGGAACCCCAGATACGCAGTATTTT,CATSDPGTPDTQYF
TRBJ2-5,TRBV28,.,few,TGTGCCAGCCGGGGTCCACGGAGAGAGACCCAGTACTTC,CASRGPRRETQYF
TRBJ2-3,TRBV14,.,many,TGTGCCAGCAGCCAAGATTTGTCCCCAGATACGCAGTATTTT,CASSQDLSPDTQYF
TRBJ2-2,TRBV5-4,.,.,TGTGCCAGCAGGAAATCGGGACAGAACACCGGGGAGCTGTTTTTT,CASRKSGQNTGELFF
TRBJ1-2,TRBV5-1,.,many,TGCGCCAGCAGCTTGAGTCCGAACTATGGCTACACCTTC,CASSLSPNYGYTF
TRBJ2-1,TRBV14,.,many,TGTGCCAGCAGCCAAGGAAACATTTACAATGAGCAGTTCTTC,CASSQGNIYNEQFF
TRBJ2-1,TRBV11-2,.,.,TGTGCCAGCAGCTTGGTGGGCTTCGGTGAGCAGTTCTTC,CASSLVGFGEQFF
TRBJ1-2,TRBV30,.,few,TGTGCCTGGTCAGGGATCTCTGGCTACACCTTC,CAWSGISGYTF
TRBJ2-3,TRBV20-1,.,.,TGCAGTGCGGGAGAGGGGGGTGCAGATACGCAGTATTTT,CSAGEGGADTQYF
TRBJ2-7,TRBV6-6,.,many,TGTGCCAGCAGTTACTCGAGCCGGGACCCCTACGAGCAGTACTTC,CASSYSSRDPYEQYF
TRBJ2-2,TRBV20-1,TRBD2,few,TGCAGTGCTCTAGGACTAGCGGGGATCAGGGAGCTGTTTTTT,CSALGLAGIRELFF
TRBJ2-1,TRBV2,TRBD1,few,TGTGCCAGCAGTGACGCGACAGGGGGCTCCAATGAGCAGTTCTTC,CASSDATGGSNEQFF
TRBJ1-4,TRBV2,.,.,TGTGCCAGCAGTGAGGCTTTGGGAGCCATTAATGAAAAACTGTTTTTT,CASSEALGAINEKLFF
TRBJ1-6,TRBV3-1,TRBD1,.,TGTGCCAGCAGACCGACAGGGGGCTCCTATAATTCACCCCTCCACTTT,CASRPTGGSYNSPLHF
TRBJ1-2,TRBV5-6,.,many,TGTGCCAGCAGCTTGGAACGCTGGACGGACTATGGCTACACCTTC,CASSLERWTDYGYTF
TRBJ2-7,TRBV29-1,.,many,TGCAGCGTCGGGACGGGGAATACCTACGAGCAGTACTTC,CSVGTGNTYEQYF
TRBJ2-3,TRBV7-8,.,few,TGTGCCAGCAGCTCCGCCCGCGCTGGGGGTTTGACAGATACGCAGTATTTT,CASSSARAGGLTDTQYF
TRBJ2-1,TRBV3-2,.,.,TGTGCCAGCAGCCAAGATCCCAGGGGGGCATACAATGAGCAGTTCTTC,CASSQDPRGAYNEQFF
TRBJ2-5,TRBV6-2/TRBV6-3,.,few,TGTGCCAGCAGGCCTCAAGAGACCCAGTACTTC,CASRPQETQYF
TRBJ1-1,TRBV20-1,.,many,TGCAGTGCTAGCGGTAGGCGGAACACTGAAGCTTTCTTT,CSASGRRNTEAFF
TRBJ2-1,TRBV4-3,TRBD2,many,TGCGCTACCCGGGGGGGGACTGATGAGCAGTTCTTC,CATRGGTDEQFF
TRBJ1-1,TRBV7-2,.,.,TGTGCCAGCAGCTTAGTGACGGTTTCTGAAGCTTTCTTT,CASSLVTVSEAFF
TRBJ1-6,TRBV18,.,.,TGTGCCAGCTCACCACTCCAGGGCCGCGAGAATTCACCCCTCCACTTT,CASSPLQGRENSPLHF
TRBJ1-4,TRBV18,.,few,TGTGCCAGCTCAAGATCAACTAATGAAAAACTGTTTTTT,CASSRSTNEKLFF
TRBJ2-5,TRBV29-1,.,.,TGCAGCGTATTACAGGGTCCAGGGGAGACCCAGTACTTC,CSVLQGPGETQYF
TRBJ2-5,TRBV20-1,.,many,TGCAGTGCTAGAGAGAGGCGGGCCCAGTACTTC,CSARERRAQYF
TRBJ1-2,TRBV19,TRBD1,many,TGTGCCAGTAGTATAGATCCCGCCGGGACAGGGGACGGCTACACCTTC,CASSIDPAGTGDGYTF
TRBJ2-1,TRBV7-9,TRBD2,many,TGTGCCAGCAGCGCAACTAGCGGGGAAGCATACAATGAGCAGTTCTTC,CASSATSGEAYNEQFF